Below are 32 T cell receptor beta chains sequenced from a single sample in a study of blood T cells in healthy people across ages. For the second PCR, which ran for about 6 to 11 cycles, a sample-barcoded 5' primer and a J-beta primer mix were used. One entry per CDR3 protein, called by TCRdb with MiXCR from the 5' RACE reads. Here the sample spans approximately 1,000,000 distinct CDR3 sequences, 35% to 50% being singletons. What was sequenced was blood. These receptors were collected from a woman aged 60 to 75 in good health.

J is TRBJ2-5 and V is TRBV29-1, with 9 bases aligning to TRBD2. Germline V lookup: CDR1 SQVTM, CDR2 ANQGSEA. Trimming took 7 bases from V and 11 from J; bases not matched to a gene: 11. The CDR3 contains 12 residues. The CDR3 coding sequence is TGCAGCGCCAGGACTAGCGTTGGTGAGCAGTACTTC. It encodes CSARTSVGEQYF.

The gene calls are TRBV12-3 or TRBV12-4 and TRBJ2-1, with unresolved D. Trimming took off 7 bases at V and 5 bases at J, with 12 bases between the two ends. The CDR3 covers 13 residues. CDR3 in amino acids: CASKIHRDNEQFF. CDR3 DNA: TGTGCCAGCAAAATCCATAGAGACAATGAGCAGTTCTTC.

CDR3 in amino acids: CASSYGTSATDTQYF. The CDR3 DNA reads as TGTGCCAGCAGTTATGGGACTAGCGCCACAGATACGCAGTATTTT. The chain links TRBV6-2 or TRBV6-3 to TRBJ2-3, with 10 bases identical to TRBD2. The CDR3 contains 15 residues. Germline-derived CDR1 and CDR2 are MNHEY and SVGEGT. The ends lost 3 bases at V and 2 bases at J; junction bases unmatched: 2.

The gene calls are TRBV7-2 and TRBJ2-7, with TRBD2 as a possible D gene (5 bases). The CDR3 sequence is 14 residues long. Per the germline V gene, CDR1 is SGHTA and CDR2 is FQGNSA. Trimming cost V 3 bases and J 0 bases, with 9 bases left between them. The DNA for the CDR3 is TGTGCCAGCAGCTTGGAGGTTAACTCCTACGAGCAGTACTTC. This translates into CASSLEVNSYEQYF.

V gene TRBV4-1 combines with J gene TRBJ2-3; 7 bases align to TRBD2. Germline-derived CDR1 and CDR2 are MGHRA and YSYEKL. V shed 0 bases and J 6 bases; nucleotides not matched to a gene: 6. The CDR3 is 15 amino acids. The CDR3 sequence is CASSQDRVLADTQYF. In DNA, the CDR3 is TGCGCCAGCAGCCAAGATCGAGTACTAGCGGATACGCAGTATTTT.

The table lists this clonotype with a few counts. This chain links TRBV5-1 with TRBJ2-1, with a possible D match to TRBD2 (5 bases). Between the trimmed V and J ends, which lost 0 bases and 0 bases, there was a span of 16 bases. CDR1 is SGHRS and CDR2 is YFSETQ in the germline V gene. This CDR3 contains 18 residues. This CDR3 is CASSLVVGGPASYNEQFF. The CDR3 DNA reads as TGCGCCAGCAGCTTGGTAGTTGGCGGGCCGGCCTCCTACAATGAGCAGTTCTTC.

The V call is TRBV29-1, the J call TRBJ1-1; D remains unclear. The V gene's germline CDR1 is SQVTM and CDR2 ANQGSEA. This CDR3 comprises 13 residues. Trimming cost V 2 bases and J 3 bases, with 10 bases left between them. The chain's CDR3 is CSVERRLDTEAFF. CDR3 nucleotides: TGCAGCGTTGAACGCAGGTTGGACACTGAAGCTTTCTTT. Filled out from reference TRBV29-1 and TRBJ1-1, the complete variable domain reads SAVISQKPSRDICQRGTSLTIQCQVDSQVTMMFWYRQQPGQSLTLIATANQGSEATYESGFVIDKFPISRPNLTFSTLTVSNMSPEDSSIYLCSVERRLDTEAFFGQGTRLTVV.

This clonotype showed up just a few times. The V call is TRBV15, the J call TRBJ2-3, with TRBD2 matching over 12 bases. This CDR3 contains 16 residues. CDR1 is LNHNV, CDR2 YYDKDF, per germline (reference sequence). Trimming cost V 1 base and J 5 bases; bases outside gene matches: 4. CDR3 region: CATSRVRLAGEDTQYF. CDR3 DNA: TGTGCCACCAGCAGAGTGAGACTAGCGGGAGAAGATACGCAGTATTTT.

The chain is built from TRBV7-9 and TRBJ1-1, with a tentative D call TRBD1 (5 bases). Trimming stripped 5 bases from V and 7 bases from J, with 14 bases between. Germline CDR1 and CDR2: SEHNR and FQNEAQ (reference sequence). The CDR3 contains 13 residues. In DNA, the CDR3 is TGTGCCAGCAGCCCCGGAGGGGCCGGTGAAGCTTTCTTT. Translated, it gives CASSPGGAGEAFF.

The chain links TRBV12-3 or TRBV12-4 to TRBJ1-2; possible D gene TRBD1, 5 bases. V was cut by 7 bases and J by 7 bases, with 13 bases left in between. The CDR3 has 12 residues. As DNA, the CDR3 is TGTGCCAGCAAAGGGTCGGGGGTTGGCTACACCTTC. It yields the protein CASKGSGVGYTF.

This chain's CDR3 is CASSASQGPWGYTF. CDR3 coding DNA: TGTGCCAGCAGCGCGAGTCAGGGACCATGGGGCTACACCTTC. V usage is TRBV5-8 and J usage is TRBJ1-2; TRBD1 might be the D (5 bases). Germline CDR1 and CDR2: SGHTS and YDEGEE. V lost 4 bases to trimming and J lost 8 bases, with 18 bases between them. The length of the CDR3 is 14 residues.

V and J are TRBV9 and TRBJ2-3; D is undetermined. The CDR3 is 16 amino acids. The V gene lost 6 bases and the J gene lost 6 bases, with 23 bases spanning the gap. Germline assignment: CDR1 SGDLS and CDR2 YYNGEE. The CDR3 spells CASTKGQASGSDTQYF. The CDR3 bases are TGTGCCAGCACCAAAGGGCAGGCCTCCGGATCCGATACGCAGTATTTT.

The CDR3 loop reads CASSYDRGPTSGYYEQYF. The CDR3 DNA sequence: TGTGCCAGCAGTTACGACAGGGGACCAACTAGCGGGTACTACGAGCAGTACTTC. This rearrangement joins TRBV28 to TRBJ2-7; a weak D match, TRBD2 (9 bases). The CDR3 extends over 18 amino acids. V was pared by 4 bases and J by 3 bases, with 25 bases between. Germline V gives CDR1 MDHEN, CDR2 SYDVKM.

J is TRBJ2-7 and V is TRBV28, with 8 bases identical to TRBD1. CDR1 MDHEN and CDR2 SYDVKM come from the germline V gene. The CDR3 spans 16 residues. V lost 4 bases and J lost 0; bases outside the gene matches: 8. The CDR3 here is CASSSPGDRTSYEQYF. CDR3 sequence (DNA): TGTGCCAGCAGTTCCCCGGGGGACAGGACCTCCTACGAGCAGTACTTC. Full variable domain (missing parts from reference TRBV28 and TRBJ2-7): DVKVTQSSRYLVKRTGEKVFLECVQDMDHENMFWYRQDPGLGLRLIYFSYDVKMKEKGDIPEGYSVSREKKERFSLILESASTNQTSMYLCASSSPGDRTSYEQYFGPGTRLTVT.

The J gene is TRBJ2-1, the V gene TRBV6-6; weak D call: TRBD1 (5 bases). The J call may be wrong; the DNA end is better matched by TRBJ2-7. The CDR3 consists of 15 residues. Germline V gives CDR1 MNHNY, CDR2 SVGAGI (reference sequence). The CDR3 loop is CASRTQGNSYNEQYF. For the CDR3, the DNA is TGTGCCAGCAGGACCCAGGGTAACTCCTACAATGAGCAGTACTTC.

The CDR3 sequence: CATGTTSGETQYF. For the CDR3, the DNA is TGTGCCACAGGAACGACTAGCGGAGAGACCCAGTACTTC. The V call is TRBV2, the J call TRBJ2-5; TRBD2 agrees at 9 bases. The germline V gene encodes CDR1 SNHLY and CDR2 FYNNEI. The CDR3 loop spans 13 amino acids. V lost 10 bases to trimming and J lost 4 bases; unmatched junction nucleotides: 7.

This chain uses TRBV6-1 with TRBJ2-7; D perhaps matches TRBD2 (6 bases). The germline V gene encodes CDR1 MNHNS and CDR2 SASEGT. This CDR3 contains 15 residues. V gave up 5 bases and J gave up 4 bases, with 18 bases separating them. The CDR3 loop reads CASSTSGTGFYEQYF. For the CDR3, the DNA is TGTGCCAGCAGTACCTCCGGGACTGGGTTTTACGAGCAGTACTTC.

This clonotype appeared a single time. The chain links TRBV9 to TRBJ2-7, with D perhaps TRBD1 (6 bases). V shed 0 bases and J shed 7 bases, with 23 bases lying between them. Germline V lookup: CDR1 SGDLS, CDR2 YYNGEE. This CDR3 has 17 amino acids. CDR3 sequence (DNA): TGTGCCAGCAGCGTAGGAACCCAGGGGCTAACGGGTAATGAGCAGTACTTC. It translates to CASSVGTQGLTGNEQYF.

This chain uses TRBV9 with TRBJ2-2; D gene unclear. V was pared by 6 bases and J by 3 bases, with 9 bases between. The CDR3 is 13 residues long. Looked up from germline, CDR1 is SGDLS and CDR2 is YYNGEE. The CDR3 region is CASTVRDTGELFF. Here the CDR3 DNA reads TGTGCCAGCACCGTCCGAGACACCGGGGAGCTGTTTTTT.

This rearrangement joins TRBV10-2 to TRBJ2-5; TRBD2 matches at 9 bases. This CDR3 is built from 15 residues. V lost 6 bases, J lost 4 bases, and 9 bases stayed unmatched. Germline CDR1 reads WSHSY; CDR2 reads SAAADI. The CDR3 region is CASRTSRTSAETQYF. The CDR3 region has the DNA TGCGCCAGCAGAACGTCGAGGACTAGCGCAGAGACCCAGTACTTC.

The chain carries TRBV28 and TRBJ2-5, with D perhaps TRBD2 (6 bases). The germline V gene encodes CDR1 MDHEN and CDR2 SYDVKM. Trimming took 5 bases from V and 11 from J, leaving 18 bases between them. CDR3 length: 13 residues. The chain's CDR3 is CASSTPPGDEQYF. The CDR3 DNA reads as TGTGCCAGCAGTACCCCCCCGGGGGATGAGCAGTACTTC.

V and J are TRBV6-5 and TRBJ2-1; tentatively, D is TRBD2 (5 bases). This CDR3 region has 13 residues. The germline V and J ends were trimmed by 2 bases and 6 bases, with 8 bases remaining between them. Germline-derived CDR1 and CDR2 are MNHEY and SVGAGI. Here the CDR3 reads CASSYTRGNEQFF. DNA of the CDR3: TGTGCCAGCAGTTACACACGGGGCAATGAGCAGTTCTTC.

In DNA, the CDR3 is TGCAGCGTTCCAAAGGGGTTAAGCACAGATACGCAGTATTTT. Translated: CSVPKGLSTDTQYF. This chain uses TRBV29-1 with TRBJ2-3, with TRBD1 as a possible D gene (5 bases). Germline V gene lookup returns CDR1 SQVTM and CDR2 ANQGSEA. Trimming removed 5 bases at V and 0 bases at J, with 12 bases between. CDR3 length: 14 residues.

This clonotype was observed a handful of times. The genes are TRBV20-1 and TRBJ2-5, with TRBD2 matching over 8 bases. Per the germline V gene, CDR1 is DFQATT and CDR2 is SNEGSKA (reference sequence). J was trimmed by 5 bases and V by 5 bases; bases with no gene match: 4. The CDR3 is made up of 12 amino acids. CDR3 nucleotides: TGCAGTGCTGCGGGGGGCGCGGAGACCCAGTACTTC. It codes for CSAAGGAETQYF.

The chain combines TRBV6-5 with TRBJ2-7; the D is unclear. The ends were cut back, 8 bases at V and 0 bases at J, with 8 bases in the middle. Germline V gives CDR1 MNHEY, CDR2 SVGAGI. The length of the CDR3 is 12 residues. The CDR3 DNA follows: TGTGCCAGCGAATCAGCCTCCTACGAGCAGTACTTC. Translating gives CASESASYEQYF.

As to this clonotype: The junction differs from germline at one of its ends, possibly a read error. J is TRBJ2-3 and V is TRBV3-1; 7 bases agree with TRBD1. CDR1 and CDR2 from the germline V gene are LGHDT and YNNKEL (reference sequence). CDR3 length: 18 amino acids. The CDR3 is CACRPTRQGVRLTDTQYF. The CDR3, as DNA: TGTGCCTGCAGGCCCACCCGACAGGGAGTGAGGCTCACAGATACGCAGTATTTT.

This chain links TRBV7-9 with TRBJ2-4; TRBD2 is a possible D gene (5 bases). Trimming pared 8 bases from V and 1 base from J, leaving 12 bases between. This CDR3 contains 14 residues. Germline V gene lookup returns CDR1 SEHNR and CDR2 FQNEAQ (reference sequence). DNA of the CDR3: TGTGCCAGCCGCGGGTTGTTGGCCAAAAACATTCAGTACTTC. Protein sequence: CASRGLLAKNIQYF.

The J gene is TRBJ2-7, the V gene TRBV12-3 or TRBV12-4, with TRBD2 matching over 11 bases. V lost 6 bases, J lost 3 bases, and 10 bases stayed unmatched. The CDR3 is 16 amino acids. The CDR3 reads CASSQRTSGPYYEQYF. In DNA, the CDR3 is TGTGCCAGCAGCCAGAGGACTAGCGGGCCTTACTACGAGCAGTACTTC.

This clonotype has just a few counts. Germline is not matched at one junction end, which may reflect a read error. This rearrangement joins TRBV10-3 to TRBJ2-7, with D perhaps matching TRBD2 (6 bases). The germline CDR1 and CDR2 sequences are ENHRY and SYGVKD. This CDR3 comprises 14 residues. CDR3 sequence reads: CAISPSVFSYEQYF. CDR3 in DNA: TGTGCCATCAGCCCTAGCGTATTCTCCTATGAGCAGTACTTC.

There are a few counts of this clonotype. J is TRBJ2-1 and V is TRBV7-9; TRBD2 matches at 10 bases. Trimming at V came to 5 bases and at J to 5 bases, leaving 6 bases not matched to a gene. The CDR3 spans 15 residues. CDR1 and CDR2 from the germline V gene are SEHNR and FQNEAQ (reference sequence). DNA of the CDR3: TGTGCCAGCAGCCGGGAGGGACTAGCGAACAATGAGCAGTTCTTC. This sequence encodes CASSREGLANNEQFF.

V gene TRBV25-1 combines with J gene TRBJ2-5, with 14 nucleotides matching TRBD2. Germline V gene sequence: CDR1 MGHDK, CDR2 SYGVNS. After removal of 4 bases from V and 2 bases from J, the junction contained 12 bases not matched to a gene. The CDR3 has 19 residues. In DNA, the CDR3 is TGTGCCAGCAGTGCCCCGGGACTAGCGGGAGTCGTGGGACAAGAGACCCAGTACTTC. Residues: CASSAPGLAGVVGQETQYF.

The chain recombines TRBV12-5 with TRBJ2-7, with a weak D call TRBD2 (5 bases). V dropped 6 bases and J dropped 4 bases, with 19 bases sitting between them. CDR3 length: 15 residues. Germline V gene sequence: CDR1 LGHNT, CDR2 FRNRAP. DNA of the CDR3: TGTGCTAGTGGCCACCCCGTCGGGGTTCGGTACGAGCAGTACTTC. Its translation: CASGHPVGVRYEQYF.